One and the same sample provided the 7 T cell receptor beta chains below, sequenced in a study of T cells in Graves' hyperthyroidism and ophthalmopathy. Amplified TCR beta CDR3 regions came from RNA transcripts. In the first-round RT-PCR of the TCR CDR3, the HTBI primer set was used. TCRdb itself ran the multiplex PCR reads through MiXCR, one entry per CDR3 protein. The sample contains around 580,000 distinct CDR3 sequences, 16% of which appear only once. The sequencing input was blood. Source of these receptors: a woman between 18 and 30 years old with Graves' hyperthyroidism.

This clonotype was seen more than once but under ten times. The chain combines TRBV4-1 with TRBJ1-5, with a tentative D call TRBD1 (5 bases). CDR1 and CDR2 from the germline V gene are MGHRA and YSYEKL. V lost 2 bases to trimming and J lost 2 bases, with 19 bases between them. CDR3 length: 18 residues. The CDR3, as DNA: TGCGCCAGCAGCCAAAAGCAAAATACAGGTTCGGGCAATCAGCCCCAGCATTTT. It is translated as CASSQKQNTGSGNQPQHF.

This sequence joins TRBV4-2 and TRBJ2-7; possibly TRBD2 for D (5 bases). CDR1 is LGHNA and CDR2 is YNFKEQ in the germline V gene. The V end lost 1 base, the J end lost 2 bases, and 9 bases lay between the germline ends. This CDR3 region has 14 residues. CDR3 nucleotide sequence: TGTGCCAGCAGCCAAGTCGGGGTGCCCTACGAGCAGTACTTC. This encodes CASSQVGVPYEQYF.

This clonotype has just a few counts. The chain uses TRBV12-5 and TRBJ2-1; D remains ambiguous. The CDR3 sequence is 16 residues long. Trimming removed 5 bases from V and 0 bases from J, with 14 bases in between. Germline-derived CDR1 and CDR2 are LGHNT and FRNRAP. The CDR3, as DNA: TGTGCTAGTGGTCCCCTCCACCGAAGCTCCTACAATGAGCAGTTCTTC. Translation: CASGPLHRSSYNEQFF.

CDR3 loop: CASSEMAEAFF. The CDR3 nucleotides are TGTGCCAGCAGTGAAATGGCTGAAGCTTTCTTT. The genes are TRBV2 and TRBJ1-1; no clear D gene. Between the trimmed V and J ends, which lost 2 bases and 6 bases, there was a span of 4 bases. Germline CDR1 is SNHLY and CDR2 is FYNNEI. The CDR3 is 11 residues long.

The sample holds many counts of this clonotype. The rearrangement joins TRBV5-6 to TRBJ1-2; a possible D gene is TRBD1 (5 bases). The germline gives CDR1 SGHDT, CDR2 YYEEEE. V gave up 3 bases and J gave up 6 bases, with 15 bases separating them. This CDR3 spans 14 amino acids. Written as DNA, the CDR3 is TGTGCCAGCAGCTCTTGGGGGGACTTCCATGGCTACACCTTC. Amino acids: CASSSWGDFHGYTF.

In this sample, this clonotype turned up many times. CDR3 protein: CASSAGYGYTF. The CDR3 DNA sequence: TGTGCCAGCAGTGCTGGGTATGGCTACACCTTC. This chain uses TRBV2 with TRBJ1-2; D call uncertain. This CDR3 region has 11 residues. The V end lost 4 bases, the J end lost 5 bases, and 5 bases lay between the germline ends. Germline V gene sequence: CDR1 SNHLY, CDR2 FYNNEI.

This clonotype came up a few times. V is TRBV12-3 or TRBV12-4 and J is TRBJ1-6, with TRBD1 matching over 8 bases. This CDR3 has 14 amino acids. The V segment lost 7 bases and the J segment 9 bases; nucleotides outside the gene matches: 8. The CDR3 bases are TGTGCCAGCACCCCCACAGGGGGGATTTCACCCCTCCACTTT. This encodes CASTPTGGISPLHF.